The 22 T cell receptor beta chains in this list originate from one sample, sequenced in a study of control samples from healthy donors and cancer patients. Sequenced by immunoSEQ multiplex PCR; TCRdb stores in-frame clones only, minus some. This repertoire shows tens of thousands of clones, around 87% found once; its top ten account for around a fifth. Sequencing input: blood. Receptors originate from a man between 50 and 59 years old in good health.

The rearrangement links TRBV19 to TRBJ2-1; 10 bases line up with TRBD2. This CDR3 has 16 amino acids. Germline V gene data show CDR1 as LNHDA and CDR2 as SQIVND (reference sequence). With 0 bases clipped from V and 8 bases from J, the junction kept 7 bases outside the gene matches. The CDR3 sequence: CASSIEKRGGSDEQFF. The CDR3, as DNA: TGTGCCAGTAGTATAGAAAAGCGGGGGGGCTCAGATGAGCAGTTCTTC. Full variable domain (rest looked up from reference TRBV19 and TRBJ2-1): DGGITQSPKYLFRKEGQNVTLSCEQNLNHDAMYWYRQDPGQGLRLIYYSQIVNDFQKGDIAEGYSVSREKKESFPLTVTSAQKNPTAFYLCASSIEKRGGSDEQFFGPGTRLTVL.

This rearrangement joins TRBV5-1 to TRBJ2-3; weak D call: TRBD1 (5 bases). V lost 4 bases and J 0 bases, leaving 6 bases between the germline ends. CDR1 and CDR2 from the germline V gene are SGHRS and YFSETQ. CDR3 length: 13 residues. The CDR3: CASSQGSTDTQYF. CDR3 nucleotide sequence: TGCGCCAGCAGCCAGGGAAGCACAGATACGCAGTATTTT.

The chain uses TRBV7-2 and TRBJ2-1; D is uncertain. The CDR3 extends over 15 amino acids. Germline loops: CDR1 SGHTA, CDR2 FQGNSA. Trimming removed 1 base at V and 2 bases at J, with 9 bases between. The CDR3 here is CASSLGDKAYNEQFF. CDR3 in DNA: TGTGCCAGCAGCTTAGGAGACAAGGCCTACAATGAGCAGTTCTTC.

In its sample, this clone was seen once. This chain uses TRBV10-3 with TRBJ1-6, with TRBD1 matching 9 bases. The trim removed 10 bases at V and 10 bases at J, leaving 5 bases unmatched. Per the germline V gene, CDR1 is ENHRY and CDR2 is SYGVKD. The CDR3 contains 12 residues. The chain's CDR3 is CASRDRESPLHF. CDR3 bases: TGTGCCAGCCGGGACAGGGAATCACCCCTCCACTTT.

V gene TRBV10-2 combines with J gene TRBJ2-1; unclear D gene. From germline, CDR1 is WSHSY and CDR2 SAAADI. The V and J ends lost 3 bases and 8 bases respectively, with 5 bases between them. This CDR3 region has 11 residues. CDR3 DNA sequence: TGCGCCAGCAGTGATACCGATGAGCAGTTCTTC. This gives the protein CASSDTDEQFF.

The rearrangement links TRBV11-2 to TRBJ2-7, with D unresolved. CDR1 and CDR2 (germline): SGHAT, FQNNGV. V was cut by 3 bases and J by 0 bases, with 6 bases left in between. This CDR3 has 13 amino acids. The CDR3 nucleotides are TGTGCCAGCAGCTTTGAACTCTCCTACGAGCAGTACTTC. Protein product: CASSFELSYEQYF.

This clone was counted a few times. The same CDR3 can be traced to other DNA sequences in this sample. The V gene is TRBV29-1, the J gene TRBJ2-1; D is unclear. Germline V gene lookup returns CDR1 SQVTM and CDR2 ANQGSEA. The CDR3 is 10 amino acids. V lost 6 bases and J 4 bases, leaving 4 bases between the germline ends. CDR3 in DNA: TGCAGCGTGGCTTACAATGAGCAGTTCTTC. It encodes CSVAYNEQFF.

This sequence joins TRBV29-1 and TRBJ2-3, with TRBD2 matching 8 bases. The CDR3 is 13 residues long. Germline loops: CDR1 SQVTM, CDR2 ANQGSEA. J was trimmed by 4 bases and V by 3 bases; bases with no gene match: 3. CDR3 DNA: TGCAGCGTTGAGCTAGCGGGCCCAGATACGCAGTATTTT. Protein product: CSVELAGPDTQYF.

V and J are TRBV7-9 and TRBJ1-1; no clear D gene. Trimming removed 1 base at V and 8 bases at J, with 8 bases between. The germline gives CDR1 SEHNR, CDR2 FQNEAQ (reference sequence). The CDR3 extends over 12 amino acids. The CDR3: CASSLEGLEAFF. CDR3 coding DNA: TGTGCCAGCAGCTTAGAAGGTTTGGAAGCTTTCTTT.

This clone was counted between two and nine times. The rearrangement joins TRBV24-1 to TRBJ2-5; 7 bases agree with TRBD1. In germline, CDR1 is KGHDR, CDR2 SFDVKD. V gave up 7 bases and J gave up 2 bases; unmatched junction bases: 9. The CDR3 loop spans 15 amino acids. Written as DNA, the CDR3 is TGTGCCACCAGCCTCGGACAGGCCTTTCAAGAGACCCAGTACTTC. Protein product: CATSLGQAFQETQYF.

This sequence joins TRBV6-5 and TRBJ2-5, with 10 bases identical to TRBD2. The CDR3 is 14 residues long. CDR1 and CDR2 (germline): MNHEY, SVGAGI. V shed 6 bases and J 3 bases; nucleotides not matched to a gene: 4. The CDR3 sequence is CASRKRGGEETQYF. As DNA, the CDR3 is TGTGCCAGCAGAAAGCGGGGGGGAGAAGAGACCCAGTACTTC.

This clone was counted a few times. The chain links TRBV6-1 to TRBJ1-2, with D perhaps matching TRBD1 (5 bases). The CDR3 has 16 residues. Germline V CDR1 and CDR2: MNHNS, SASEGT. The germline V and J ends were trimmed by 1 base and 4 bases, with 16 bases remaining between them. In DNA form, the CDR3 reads TGTGCCAGCAGTGAAGTTTTTTCGACAGACTCCTATGGCTACACCTTC. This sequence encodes CASSEVFSTDSYGYTF.

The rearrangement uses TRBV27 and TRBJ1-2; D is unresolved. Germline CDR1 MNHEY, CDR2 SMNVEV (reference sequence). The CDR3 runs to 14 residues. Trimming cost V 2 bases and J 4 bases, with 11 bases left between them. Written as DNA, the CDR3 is TGTGCCAGCAGTTTAGGAGGCTGGCCCTATGGCTACACCTTC. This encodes CASSLGGWPYGYTF.

CDR3 in DNA: TGTGCCAGCAGCTTAATGGTGGGAGGGCCGACCACCGGGGAGCTGTTTTTT. Encoded protein: CASSLMVGGPTTGELFF. The rearrangement uses TRBV7-2 and TRBJ2-2; TRBD2 matches 7 bases. The germline V gene has CDR1 SGHTA and CDR2 FQGNSA. The CDR3 spans 17 residues. J gave up 4 bases and V 2 bases, and 10 bases lay outside the gene matches.

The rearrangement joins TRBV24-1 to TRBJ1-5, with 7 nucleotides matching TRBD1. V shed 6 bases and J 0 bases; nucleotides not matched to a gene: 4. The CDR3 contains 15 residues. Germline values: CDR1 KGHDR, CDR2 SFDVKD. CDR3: CATSQGDYSNQPQHF. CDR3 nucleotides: TGTGCCACCAGTCAGGGGGACTATAGCAATCAGCCCCAGCATTTT.

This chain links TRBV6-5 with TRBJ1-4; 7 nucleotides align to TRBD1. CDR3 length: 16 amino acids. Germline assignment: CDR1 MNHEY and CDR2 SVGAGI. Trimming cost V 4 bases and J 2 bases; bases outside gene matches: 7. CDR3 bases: TGTGCCAGCAGTTCTATCGGGACAGCTACTAATGAAAAACTGTTTTTT. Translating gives CASSSIGTATNEKLFF.

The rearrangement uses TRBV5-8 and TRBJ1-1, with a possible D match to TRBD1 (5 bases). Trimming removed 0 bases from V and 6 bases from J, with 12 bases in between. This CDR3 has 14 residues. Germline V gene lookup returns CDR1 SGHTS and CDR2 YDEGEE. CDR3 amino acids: CASSLGLGASEAFF. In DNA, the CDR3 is TGTGCCAGCAGCTTGGGGCTAGGGGCTTCTGAAGCTTTCTTT.

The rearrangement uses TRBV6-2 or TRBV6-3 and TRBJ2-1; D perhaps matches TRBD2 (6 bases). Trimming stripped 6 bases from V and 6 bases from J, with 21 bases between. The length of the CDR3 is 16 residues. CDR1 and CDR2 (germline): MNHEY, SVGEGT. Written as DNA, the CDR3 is TGTGCCAGCAGCCCTAAACCGGGACTCCAATTCAATGAGCAGTTCTTC. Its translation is CASSPKPGLQFNEQFF.

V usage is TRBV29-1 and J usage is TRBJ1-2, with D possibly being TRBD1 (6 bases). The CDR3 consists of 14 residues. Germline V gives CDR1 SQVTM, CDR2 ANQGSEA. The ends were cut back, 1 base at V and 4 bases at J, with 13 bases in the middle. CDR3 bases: TGCAGCGTTGAAGGGGGGCAGCCTTTCTATGGCTACACCTTC. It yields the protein CSVEGGQPFYGYTF.

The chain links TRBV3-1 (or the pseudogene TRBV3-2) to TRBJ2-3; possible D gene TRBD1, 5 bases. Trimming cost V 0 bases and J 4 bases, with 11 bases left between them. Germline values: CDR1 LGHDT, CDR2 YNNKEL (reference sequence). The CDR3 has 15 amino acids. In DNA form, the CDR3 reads TGTGCCAGCAGCCAAGAGGGCAGGGAACCAGATACGCAGTATTTT. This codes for CASSQEGREPDTQYF.

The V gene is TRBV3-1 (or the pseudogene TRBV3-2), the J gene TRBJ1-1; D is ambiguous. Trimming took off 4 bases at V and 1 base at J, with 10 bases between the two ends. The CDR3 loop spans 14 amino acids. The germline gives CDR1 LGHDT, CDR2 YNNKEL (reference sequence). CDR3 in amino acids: CASSPQATNTEAFF. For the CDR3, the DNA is TGTGCCAGCAGCCCCCAGGCGACGAACACTGAAGCTTTCTTT.

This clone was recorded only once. The CDR3 DNA is TGTGCCAGCAGCCCCGAGGGTGATCAGCCCCAGCATTTT. Its protein is CASSPEGDQPQHF. This chain connects TRBV5-5 to TRBJ1-5; D is uncertain. This CDR3 is 13 amino acids long. The V end lost 4 bases, the J end lost 5 bases, and 10 bases lay between the germline ends. Germline V gene data show CDR1 as SGHKS and CDR2 as YYEKEE (reference sequence).